The source of this T cell receptor (beta chain) is a study of blood T cell repertoires in COVID-19. Study information: Both acute and convalescent COVID-19 samples were obtained from the United States, Italy and Spain. T cells, B-cell-depleted T cells, or PBMCs supplied cDNA or gDNA.

Original methodology: Reference gene primer amplification in the assay estimated nucleated cell counts. The method was immunoSEQ multiplex PCR; TCRdb's version includes in-frame clones alone and lacks a portion of them. Clonal size and the V and J genes are those of that table, whereas D and trimming came from the DNA. Altogether roughly 150,000 clones are present, roughly 80% being singletons, with the ten largest covering approximately 18%. V shed 2 bases and J 6 bases; nucleotides not matched to a gene: 2. The CDR3 is 13 residues long. Germline assignment: CDR1 LGHDT and CDR2 YNNKEL (reference sequence).

The TCR sequence derives from an elderly woman with acute or convalescent COVID-19. The chain employs TRBV3-1 (or the pseudogene TRBV3-2) and TRBJ1-1; TRBD1 aligns across 8 bases. The sequenced sample consisted of peripheral blood. CDR3 coding DNA: TGTGCCAGCAGCCAAATACAGGGGGCTGAAGCTTTCTTT. This encodes CASSQIQGAEAFF.